The present entry profiles one T cell receptor (beta chain) with its context. The sample is drawn from a study of blood T cell repertoires in COVID-19. Study-level information: Sites in the United States, Italy and Spain provided acute and convalescent COVID-19 samples.

Some clones are missing from TCRdb's copy, which holds only in-frame ones; the method was immunoSEQ multiplex PCR. Seen here are approximately 200,000 clones, roughly 80% observed once, and the top ten hold approximately 12%. Germline V gene lookup returns CDR1 MNHEY and CDR2 SVGAGI. The V and J ends lost 6 bases and 3 bases respectively, with 9 bases between them. The CDR3 totals 13 residues. Material for sequencing was PBMCs or T cells enriched from blood (not recorded which). The chain is built from TRBV6-5 and TRBJ1-5; perhaps TRBD1 as D (5 bases). The TCR was taken from a man aged 35 to 55 who had recovered from COVID-19. CDR3 residues: CASRGGFNQPQHF. As DNA, the CDR3 is TGTGCCAGCAGGGGGGGATTCAATCAGCCCCAGCATTTT.